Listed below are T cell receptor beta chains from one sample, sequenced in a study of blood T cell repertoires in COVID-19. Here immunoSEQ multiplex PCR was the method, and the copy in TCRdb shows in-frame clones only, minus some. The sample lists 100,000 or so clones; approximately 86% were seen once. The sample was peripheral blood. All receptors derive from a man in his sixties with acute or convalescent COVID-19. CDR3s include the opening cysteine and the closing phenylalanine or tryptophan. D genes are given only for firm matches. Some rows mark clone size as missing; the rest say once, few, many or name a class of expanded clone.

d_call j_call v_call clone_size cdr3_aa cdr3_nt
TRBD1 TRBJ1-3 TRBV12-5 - CASGLSTGVPGNTIYF TGTGCTAGTGGTTTGTCAACAGGGGTACCTGGAAACACCATATATTTT
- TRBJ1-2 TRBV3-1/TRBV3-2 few CASSQEGRGGYTF TGTGCCAGCAGCCAAGAGGGCCGAGGGGGCTACACCTTC
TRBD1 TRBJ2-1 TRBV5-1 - CASSYLQGAQGEQFF TGCGCCAGCAGCTATCTACAGGGGGCCCAGGGAGAGCAGTTCTTC
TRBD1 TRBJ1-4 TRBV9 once CASSVGQGQSNEKLFF TGTGCCAGCAGCGTAGGACAGGGACAGAGTAATGAAAAACTGTTTTTT
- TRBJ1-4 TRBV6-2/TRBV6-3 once CASSYGGTHEKLFF TGTGCCAGCAGTTACGGTGGGACACATGAAAAACTGTTTTTT
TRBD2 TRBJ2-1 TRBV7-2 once CASRSLSGRGEQFF TGTGCCAGCCGCTCCCTTAGCGGGAGAGGGGAGCAGTTCTTC
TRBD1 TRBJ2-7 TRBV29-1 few CSIGTGDYEQYF TGCAGCATAGGGACAGGGGACTACGAGCAGTACTTC
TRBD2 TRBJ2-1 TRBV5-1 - CASSRPSGPATNEQFF TGCGCCAGCAGCCGACCTAGCGGGCCGGCCACCAATGAGCAGTTCTTC
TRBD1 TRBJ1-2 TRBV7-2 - CASSFRTGTGAYGYTF TGTGCCAGCAGCTTCCGAACCGGGACAGGCGCGTATGGCTACACCTTC
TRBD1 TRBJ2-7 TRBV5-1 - CASSFGLTGGSYEQYF TGCGCCAGCAGCTTCGGGTTGACAGGGGGGTCCTACGAGCAGTACTTC
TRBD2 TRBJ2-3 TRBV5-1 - CASSIGLGGTDTQYF TGCGCCAGCAGCATCGGACTAGGGGGCACAGATACGCAGTATTTT
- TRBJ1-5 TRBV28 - CASKKGLRGGQPQHF TGTGCCAGCAAAAAAGGCTTGAGGGGAGGGCAGCCCCAGCATTTT
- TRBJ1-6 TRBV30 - CAWRDNNSPLHF TGTGCCTGGCGGGACAATAATTCACCCCTCCACTTT
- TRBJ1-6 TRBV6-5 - CASSYSRAGESPLHF TGTGCCAGCAGTTACTCGAGGGCGGGAGAATCACCCCTCCACTTT
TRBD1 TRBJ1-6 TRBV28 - CASSRGRVGSPLHF TGTGCCAGCAGCAGGGGGCGGGTGGGTTCACCCCTCCACTTT
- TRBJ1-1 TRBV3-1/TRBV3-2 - CASSQVPQGKAEAFF TGTGCCAGCAGCCAAGTCCCCCAGGGGAAAGCTGAAGCTTTCTTT
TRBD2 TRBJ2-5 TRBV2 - CAQLDLAVSRETQYF TGTGCCCAGTTGGACCTAGCGGTATCTAGAGAGACCCAGTACTTC